This T cell receptor (beta chain) is drawn from a study of blood T cell repertoires in COVID-19. Study details: Italy, Spain and the United States were the sources of the convalescent and acute COVID-19 samples.

This clone appeared a single time. Authors' methods: Reference gene primer amplification yielded estimated nucleated cell counts. The data were produced by immunoSEQ multiplex PCR, yet TCRdb's version contains in-frame clones alone and is incomplete. D and trimming were read from the DNA, whereas the V and J calls and clone size are those reported in that table. The sample yields just over 300,000 clones, approximately 90% seen once. Germline V lookup: CDR1 SGHTA, CDR2 FQGTGA. The CDR3 loop spans 17 amino acids. V trimming: 3 bases; J trimming: 5 bases; junction bases outside the gene matches: 13. The origin of this receptor is a woman aged 35 to 49 who had recovered from COVID-19. The sample consisted of PBMCs or T cells enriched from blood (not recorded which). The gene calls are TRBV7-3 and TRBJ2-3; 8 positions agree with TRBD2. The CDR3 DNA reads TGTGCCAGCAGCTTTGGTTCGCGGGGGGCTTATGGAGATACGCAGTATTTT. It encodes CASSFGSRGAYGDTQYF.